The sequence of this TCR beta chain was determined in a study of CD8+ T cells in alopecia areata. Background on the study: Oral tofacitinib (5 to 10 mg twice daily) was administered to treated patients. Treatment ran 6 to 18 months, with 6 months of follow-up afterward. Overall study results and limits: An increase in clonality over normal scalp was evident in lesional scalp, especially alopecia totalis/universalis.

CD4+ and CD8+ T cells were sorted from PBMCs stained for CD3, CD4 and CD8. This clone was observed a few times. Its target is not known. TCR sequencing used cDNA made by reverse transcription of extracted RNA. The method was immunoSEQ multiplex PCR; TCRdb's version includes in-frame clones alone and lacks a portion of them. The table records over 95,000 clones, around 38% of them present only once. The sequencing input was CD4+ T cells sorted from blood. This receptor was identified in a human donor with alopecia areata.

The CDR3 nucleotides read TGTGCCAGCAGCTTAGTTGGCCAAGAGACCCAGTACTTC. Protein product: CASSLVGQETQYF. This chain uses TRBV11-2 with TRBJ2-5, with D unresolved. Germline values: CDR1 SGHAT, CDR2 FQNNGV. This CDR3 contains 13 residues. Between the trimmed V and J ends, which lost 1 base and 1 base, there was a span of 4 bases. Filled out from reference TRBV11-2 and TRBJ2-5, the complete variable domain reads EAGVAQSPRYKIIEKRQSVAFWCNPISGHATLYWYQQILGQGPKLLIQFQNNGVVDDSQLPKDRFSAERLKGVDSTLKIQPAKLEDSAVYLCASSLVGQETQYFGPGTRLLVL.